The 13 T cell receptor beta chains given below trace back to one sample, sequenced in a study of T-cell memory formation after mild COVID-19. Each CDR3 protein is one row after TCRdb ran MiXCR on the 5' RACE reads. Of roughly 250,000 distinct CDR3 sequences listed, about a sixth were seen once; the top ten hold 22%. Sequenced input: PBMCs or a T cell subset sorted from them (not recorded which). The receptors were gathered from a man between 18 and 35 years old who had mild COVID-19 (a few samples of this study predate the infection). Cell type and time point are not known.

This clonotype was seen more than once but under ten times. This sequence joins TRBV19 and TRBJ1-5; TRBD1 matches at 8 bases. The CDR3 sequence is 14 residues long. Germline V CDR1 and CDR2: LNHDA, SQIVND (reference sequence). J was trimmed by 6 bases and V by 1 base; bases with no gene match: 2. The DNA for the CDR3 is TGTGCCAGTAGTATAGCTACAGGGGGTCAGCCCCAGCATTTT. It specifies CASSIATGGQPQHF. Full variable domain (outside the CDR3, taken from reference TRBV19 and TRBJ1-5): DGGITQSPKYLFRKEGQNVTLSCEQNLNHDAMYWYRQDPGQGLRLIYYSQIVNDFQKGDIAEGYSVSREKKESFPLTVTSAQKNPTAFYLCASSIATGGQPQHFGDGTRLSIL.

This chain connects TRBV28 to TRBJ1-1; D is possibly TRBD1 (6 bases). The CDR3 spans 14 residues. V lost 5 bases, J lost 1 base, and 11 bases lay in between. Germline CDR1 and CDR2: MDHEN and SYDVKM. CDR3 bases: TGTGCCAGCAGTGGACCACAGGGGAACACTGAAGCTTTCTTT. This codes for CASSGPQGNTEAFF.

The gene calls are TRBV11-2 and TRBJ2-5; no reliable D call. Deletions cut 3 bases from V and 2 bases from J, with 10 bases between. The CDR3 has 14 residues. Germline V lookup: CDR1 SGHAT, CDR2 FQNNGV. The DNA of the CDR3 is TGTGCCAGCAGCTTTCGAGACTCTCAAGAGACCCAGTACTTC. Amino acids: CASSFRDSQETQYF.

This clonotype turned up a few times. CDR3 amino acids: CASSPTPNTGELFF. The CDR3 DNA is TGTGCCAGCAGTCCGACTCCGAACACCGGGGAGCTGTTTTTT. This rearrangement joins TRBV7-3 to TRBJ2-2, with D unresolved. This CDR3 is 14 amino acids long. Germline V gives CDR1 SGHTA, CDR2 FQGTGA. Deletions cut 6 bases from V and 0 bases from J, with 8 bases between.

CDR3 loop: CASSLSTGTGEFEQYF. Written as DNA, the CDR3 is TGCGCCAGCAGCTTATCAACCGGGACAGGGGAGTTCGAGCAGTACTTC. The chain links TRBV5-1 to TRBJ2-7, with 10 bases aligning to TRBD1. Germline V lookup: CDR1 SGHRS, CDR2 YFSETQ. This CDR3 has 16 residues. With 2 bases clipped from V and 6 bases from J, the junction kept 11 bases outside the gene matches.

This clonotype has a handful of counts. This sequence joins TRBV12-3 or TRBV12-4 and TRBJ2-1; D possibly matches TRBD1 or TRBD2 (5 bases each). V dropped 4 bases and J dropped 10 bases, with 20 bases sitting between them. The CDR3 contains 15 residues. The CDR3 region is CASSSWDRASSEQFF. The CDR3 coding sequence is TGTGCCAGCAGTTCATGGGACCGTGCATCATCGGAGCAGTTCTTC.

V usage is TRBV6-5 and J usage is TRBJ1-5; D gene unclear. The CDR3 has 15 amino acids. The V and J ends lost 4 bases and 5 bases respectively, with 15 bases between them. Looked up from germline, CDR1 is MNHEY and CDR2 is SVGAGI. The CDR3 protein is CASSSLSEVDQPQHF. DNA of the CDR3: TGTGCCAGCAGTTCGCTTTCGGAAGTGGATCAGCCCCAGCATTTT.

This clonotype was detected once. This chain links TRBV6-6 with TRBJ2-1, with D perhaps matching TRBD1 or TRBD2 (5 bases each). The length of the CDR3 is 18 residues. CDR1 is MNHNY and CDR2 is SVGAGI in the germline V gene (reference sequence). V was pared by 0 bases and J by 6 bases, with 21 bases between. The CDR3 region has the DNA TGTGCCAGCAGTTACTCGATTGGTGAGGGGCACGACGCCAATGAGCAGTTCTTC. Amino acids: CASSYSIGEGHDANEQFF.

The chain has TRBV12-3 or TRBV12-4 and TRBJ2-3; the D gene is possibly TRBD2 (6 bases). Deletions cut 4 bases from V and 0 bases from J, with 17 bases between. This CDR3 contains 17 residues. In DNA, the CDR3 is TGTGCCAGCAGTTCCCCCGGCGGGGCTACTAGCACAGATACGCAGTATTTT. Residues: CASSSPGGATSTDTQYF.

V and J are TRBV5-1 and TRBJ1-2; D is undetermined. Germline V gives CDR1 SGHRS, CDR2 YFSETQ. This CDR3 comprises 15 residues. Trimming pared 0 bases from V and 8 bases from J, leaving 17 bases between. This CDR3 reads CASSLAVVGMEGYTF. In DNA form, the CDR3 reads TGCGCCAGCAGCTTGGCCGTCGTAGGGATGGAAGGCTACACCTTC.

This chain joins TRBV10-3 and TRBJ1-5; TRBD1 might be the D (5 bases). The V gene lost 3 bases and the J gene lost 0 bases, with 18 bases spanning the gap. The CDR3 spans 18 residues. The germline V gene encodes CDR1 ENHRY and CDR2 SYGVKD. CDR3 in DNA: TGTGCCATCAGTGAAAACTCCCAGGGCCCCCTTAGCAATCAGCCCCAGCATTTT. Translated: CAISENSQGPLSNQPQHF.

This clonotype turned up a few times. The gene calls are TRBV2 and TRBJ1-5; D may be TRBD1 (5 bases). Trimming cost V 1 base and J 7 bases, with 11 bases left between them. This CDR3 contains 14 residues. The germline V gene has CDR1 SNHLY and CDR2 FYNNEI. CDR3 DNA sequence: TGTGCCAGCAGTGAAGGTCAGGGAGTACAGCCCCAGCATTTT. This sequence encodes CASSEGQGVQPQHF.

This clonotype has only a few counts. CDR3 DNA: TGTGCCATCAGTGCCCCTGGGAGTCATTACAATGAGCAGTTCTTC. Translating gives CAISAPGSHYNEQFF. The chain recombines TRBV10-3 with TRBJ2-1, with D maybe TRBD2 (5 bases). CDR1 is ENHRY and CDR2 is SYGVKD in the germline V gene. The V end lost 4 bases, the J end lost 4 bases, and 14 bases lay between the germline ends. The CDR3 runs 15 residues.